This TCR beta chain was captured by sequencing in a study of CXCR3-negative and CXCR3-positive naive CD8 T cells. Whole-study context: Total TRB output reached about 135 million reads, about 1.5 +/- 0.3 million per library. Findings and caveats of the study: Compared with CXCR3-negative naive cells, CXCR3-positive naive cells showed more hydrophobic TRB CDR3s.

Germline CDR1 reads LNHDA; CDR2 reads SQIVND (reference sequence). This CDR3 has 15 amino acids. Libraries were UMI-labeled 5' RACE TRB cDNA. TCRdb re-called the 5' RACE reads and gives one entry per CDR3 protein, without DNA. This sample's table has about 98,000 distinct CDR3 sequences. Concerning this clonotype: Its antigen is undetermined.

Each CD8+ T cell subset was sorted in triplicate, 330,000 or so cells each. Naive CD8+ T cells displayed a CD45RO-CCR7+CD27+CD95- phenotype. This TCR was recovered from a human donor in good health. Some clones in this sample may be carry-over from other donors' samples. The specimen sequenced was naive CXCR3+ CD8+ T cells from blood. Noted subset: CD45RO-CCR7+CD27+CD95- naive CD8+ T cells expressing CXCR3 (TNR3+). The chain recombines TRBV19 with TRBJ2-1; TCRdb designates TRBD2, a call that cannot be tested without DNA. CDR3: CASSPPAGGPNEQFF.